This TCR beta chain originates from a study of T-cell memory formation after mild COVID-19 (dated by TCRdb to the early 2020s). Looking at the study overall: Most TCR sequence clusters were specific to one of the two donors. In a couple of donors, T-cell clones that expanded and contracted after mild COVID-19 were followed by sequencing TCRalpha and TCRbeta repertoires longitudinally. Two young, previously healthy adult volunteers, one female and one male, were included in the cohort. The study at large found these results: The second-wave clones that peaked on day 37 were not confirmed to be SARS-CoV-2 specific. Only two mild cases were covered by the study, and larger cohorts that include severe cases with pre-infection samples were considered necessary. Contracting CD4+ clones were found mainly in CM and EM memory subsets, while CD8+ clones were enriched in EMRA. From day 15 to 85, contracting clones showed balanced CD4/CD8 phenotypes, whereas a second wave of clones that expanded from day 15 to 37 leaned towards CD4+. Some responding clones were detected in pre-infection memory, which suggested that pre-existing cross-reactive memory T cells had joined the SARS-CoV-2 response.

Sequencing instrument: Illumina NovaSeq 6000. TCRalpha and TCRbeta cDNA libraries were built by 5'RACE with constant-segment primers, adding sample barcodes and unique molecular identifiers. Trizol reagent was used to extract RNA from every sample. Libraries were amplified in two PCR steps, with a second sample barcode and Illumina TruSeq adapters added in the second step. Sequencing of the libraries was done on an Illumina NovaSeq, producing 2 x 150 bp paired-end reads. In the source study's methods: With migec v1.2.7, reads were demultiplexed and then collapsed into UMI-guided consensus sequences. Using mixcr v2.1.11, UMI consensuses were aligned to TRA and TRB V and J templates and then assembled into clonotypes. Clonotypes were classified as expanded or contracted when called significant by both edgeR and NoisET, with noise models trained on biological replicates. For edgeR calls, a false discovery rate-adjusted p below 0.01 and a log2 fold-change threshold of 1 were applied. As an exploratory analysis of dynamics, max-normalized trajectories of the 1000 most abundant clonotypes were examined by PCA with hierarchical clustering. Separately sequenced CD4+ and CD8+ repertoires were used to assign the CD4 or CD8 phenotype of responding clones. TCRdb applied fastp at Q25 and MiXCR to the public reads, then kept only in-frame beta chains. Rows matching on CDR3 protein sequence are summarized as one entry with the most common DNA and genes. It is TCRdb's table, rather than the study itself, that gives the V and J calls and clone size. The sample table records more than 300,000 distinct CDR3 sequences; 14% of these occur just once. Roughly 23% of the sample goes to the ten largest clones.

Ficoll-Paque density gradient centrifugation was the method used to isolate PBMCs. This clonotype has a handful of counts. The clone's antigen remains unknown. Base qualities are missing; no much larger clone stands one base away. Sequencing was done on a sample of PBMCs or a T cell subset sorted from them (not recorded which). This TCR was sampled from a man in his late teens or twenties who had mild COVID-19 (a few samples of this study predate the infection). The sample titles of this study are shuffled in the database, so cell type and time point are left out; the donor was told from shared clones.

The base sequence is TGTGCCAGCAGTCGTAGCGGGGTAAACGAGCAGTACTTC. Its amino acids are CASSRSGVNEQYF. Recombination linked TRBV25-1 to TRBJ2-7; TRBD2 matches 8 bases in the middle. Germline trimming amounts to 5 bases on V and 5 bases on J, with 5 as the count of junction bases outside the gene matches. CDR1 MGHDK and CDR2 SYGVNS were looked up in the germline V gene. The CDR3 runs 13 amino acids, cysteine and phenylalanine included. Only the CDR3 part of the read is kept: 39 bases, read in frame from the first base.